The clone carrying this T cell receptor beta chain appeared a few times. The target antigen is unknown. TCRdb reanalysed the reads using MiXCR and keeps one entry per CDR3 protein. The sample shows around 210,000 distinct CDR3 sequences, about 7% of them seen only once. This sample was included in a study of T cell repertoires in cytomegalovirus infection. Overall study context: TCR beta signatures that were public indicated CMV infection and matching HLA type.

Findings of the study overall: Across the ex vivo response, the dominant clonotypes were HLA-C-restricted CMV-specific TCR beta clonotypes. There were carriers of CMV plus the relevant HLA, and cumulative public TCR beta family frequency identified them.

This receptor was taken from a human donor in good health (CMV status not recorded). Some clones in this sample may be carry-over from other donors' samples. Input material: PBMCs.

The CDR3 sequence: CASSYSRGRYYEQYF. CDR3 DNA: TGTGCCAGCAGTTACAGTCGGGGACGTTACTACGAGCAGTACTTC. V and J are TRBV6-2 or TRBV6-3 and TRBJ2-7; D tentatively fits TRBD1 or TRBD2 (5 bases each). The germline V gene has CDR1 MNHEY and CDR2 SVGEGT. The CDR3 length is 15 residues. V was trimmed by 2 bases and J by 3 bases, leaving 14 bases between them.